This T cell receptor (beta chain) derives from a study of regulatory and conventional T cells in RAG deficiency. Study observations and caveats: These Omenn syndrome Treg sorts may hold peripherally activated cells instead.

Blood CD4+ CD25-low CD127-high conventional T cells supplied the genomic DNA template. Assay: immunoSEQ multiplex PCR; the TCRdb copy retains only in-frame clones and omits some. In the table there are 29,000 or so clones, over 90% of which are singletons. This clone was found once. Its antigen is not known. The CDR3 is 18 amino acids. In germline, CDR1 is SGHNT, CDR2 YYREEE (reference sequence). J gave up 1 base and V 0 bases, and 8 bases lay outside the gene matches. These data were likewise used in another study, on regulatory T cells. From that study: The primer mix had 52 TRBV and 13 TRBJ primers.

The chain links TRBV5-4 to TRBJ2-5, with 11 bases that match TRBD2. Sequenced: CD25- CD4+ T cells sorted from blood. This clonotype was obtained from a human donor in good health. For the CDR3, the DNA is TGTGCCAGCAGCTTGGATTCGTTTGGACTAGCGGGCCAAGAGACCCAGTACTTC. It encodes CASSLDSFGLAGQETQYF.